The 8 T cell receptor beta chains below all came from one sample that was sequenced in a study of identifying expanded T cells in peripheral blood. Libraries were prepared by immunoSEQ multiplex PCR; TCRdb keeps only in-frame clonotypes and omits some of them. The sample holds 100,000 or so clones; roughly 91% are singletons and the top ten take about 15%. The sequenced sample consisted of blood. The receptors derive from a person aged 18-69 years in good health.

The chain carries TRBV6-6 and TRBJ2-7; D call uncertain. V lost 0 bases to trimming and J lost 0 bases, with 9 bases between them. CDR1 MNHNY and CDR2 SVGAGI come from the germline V gene (reference sequence). The CDR3 is 15 residues long. In DNA form, the CDR3 reads TGTGCCAGCAGTTACTCGGAGTTAAGCTCCTACGAGCAGTACTTC. Its protein is CASSYSELSSYEQYF.

The chain combines TRBV18 with TRBJ2-2; TRBD1 might be the D (7 bases). The CDR3 loop spans 15 amino acids. V was shortened by 3 bases and J by 4 bases, with 12 bases between the two germline ends. Germline CDR1 reads KGHSH; CDR2 reads LQKENI. The CDR3: CASSPPGGITGELFF. The CDR3 bases are TGTGCCAGCTCACCCCCAGGGGGGATCACCGGGGAGCTGTTTTTT.

The rearrangement links TRBV7-9 to TRBJ2-3; D not resolved. The V gene's germline CDR1 is SEHNR and CDR2 FQNEAQ (reference sequence). Trimming pared 1 base from V and 2 bases from J, leaving 13 bases between. This CDR3 comprises 16 residues. This CDR3 is CASSLVLDSLTDTQYF. The CDR3 bases are TGTGCCAGCAGCTTAGTTCTCGACTCACTCACAGATACGCAGTATTTT.

The chain joins TRBV7-2 to TRBJ2-5, with D perhaps matching TRBD1 or TRBD2 (5 bases each). There are 14 residues in the CDR3. Germline CDR1 and CDR2: SGHTA and FQGNSA. V gave up 5 bases and J gave up 0 bases, with 10 bases separating them. The CDR3: CASSLWGNQETQYF. CDR3 DNA: TGTGCCAGCAGCCTATGGGGGAACCAAGAGACCCAGTACTTC.

The CDR3 DNA reads TGTGCCAGCAGTTTGGGGACAGGGGGATGGACTGAAGCTTTCTTT. Its protein product is CASSLGTGGWTEAFF. This sequence joins TRBV27 and TRBJ1-1; TRBD1 matches at 11 bases. This CDR3 has 15 residues. Trimming at V came to 3 bases and at J to 5 bases, leaving 5 bases not matched to a gene. Per the germline V gene, CDR1 is MNHEY and CDR2 is SMNVEV (reference sequence).

This clone came up a few times. J is TRBJ1-2 and V is TRBV13; D is uncertain. Germline CDR1 is PRHDT and CDR2 is FYEKMQ (reference sequence). This CDR3 comprises 12 residues. V lost 6 bases and J lost 4, with 9 bases in between. The CDR3 reads CASSSAFYGYTF. DNA for the CDR3: TGTGCCAGCAGTTCAGCTTTCTATGGCTACACCTTC.

In this sample, this clone turned up once. This chain joins TRBV6-6 and TRBJ2-7, with 10 nucleotides matching TRBD1. The CDR3 covers 15 residues. Germline CDR1 MNHNY, CDR2 SVGAGI (reference sequence). V shed 6 bases and J 2 bases; nucleotides not matched to a gene: 7. The DNA of the CDR3 is TGTGCCAGCAGCACGGCGGGACAGGGGACCTACGAGCAGTACTTC. Amino acid sequence: CASSTAGQGTYEQYF.

The chain couples TRBV7-6 to TRBJ1-4; D might be TRBD1 (5 bases). Germline CDR1 is SGHVS and CDR2 is FNYEAQ. This CDR3 contains 14 residues. Trimming left V 4 bases short and J 4 bases short, with 10 bases between. CDR3: CASSSRQYNEKLFF. The CDR3 DNA follows: TGTGCCAGCAGCTCTAGACAGTATAATGAAAAACTGTTTTTT.